These T cell receptor beta chains were read from a single sample in a study of CD8 T cells in ankylosing spondylitis. TCRdb re-derived calls from the 5' RACE reads in MiXCR, one entry per CDR3 protein. The sample holds some 840,000 distinct CDR3 sequences; approximately 12% are singletons and the top ten take 0.51%. The sequenced material came from blood, either unsorted or a sorted T cell fraction (not recorded which). These receptors were taken from a male donor with ankylosing spondylitis. CDR3s include the opening cysteine and the closing phenylalanine or tryptophan. The D gene is left open where the match is weak. For some rows the clone size is stated as once, few or many, or as a class when expanded; others skip it.

TRBV20-1	-	-	TRBJ2-1	13	CSARILAYNEQFF	TGCAGTGCTAGGATACTTGCTTACAATGAGCAGTTCTTC
TRBV5-1	-	-	TRBJ2-7	13	CASSLRQALPQYF	TGCGCCAGCAGCCTAAGACAGGCCTTACCCCAGTACTTC
TRBV11-2	TRBD1	-	TRBJ2-7	16	CASSSNSGGRGTEQYF	TGTGCCAGCAGCTCCAATTCAGGGGGCCGGGGAACGGAGCAGTACTTC
TRBV29-1	TRBD1	many	TRBJ1-6	13	CSVRDSYNSPLHF	TGCAGCGTGCGGGACAGTTATAATTCACCCCTCCACTTT
TRBV7-2	-	-	TRBJ2-7	15	CASSLAAVSSYEQYF	TGTGCCAGCAGCTTAGCGGCAGTCAGCTCCTACGAGCAGTACTTC
TRBV6-6	-	few	TRBJ1-5	12	CASSYGYQPQHF	TGTGCCAGCAGTTATGGATATCAGCCCCAGCATTTT
TRBV7-9	TRBD1	-	TRBJ1-2	14	CASSLIDRASGYTF	TGTGCCAGCAGCTTAATCGACAGGGCGTCTGGCTACACCTTC
TRBV19	-	few	TRBJ1-5	14	CASSPSWGGQPQHF	TGTGCCAGTAGTCCCTCGTGGGGGGGACAGCCCCAGCATTTT
TRBV4-3	-	few	TRBJ2-5	14	CASSPLAWGETQYF	TGCGCCAGCAGCCCCCTAGCCTGGGGAGAGACCCAGTACTTC
TRBV20-1	TRBD1	many	TRBJ2-1	14	CSASTTGADNEQFF	TGCAGTGCTAGTACGACAGGGGCAGACAATGAGCAGTTCTTC
TRBV7-9	TRBD2	few	TRBJ2-1	14	CASSLLGLAGSQFF	TGTGCCAGCAGTCTGTTGGGACTAGCGGGGAGCCAGTTCTTC
TRBV19	-	-	TRBJ1-2	12	CASSTTGGGYTF	TGTGCCAGTAGTACGACAGGTGGCGGCTACACCTTC
TRBV27	-	few	TRBJ1-2	15	CASRLVGLAEYGYTF	TGTGCCAGCAGACTAGTAGGGTTGGCAGAATATGGCTACACCTTC
TRBV11-1	TRBD1	few	TRBJ2-7	15	CASSPQGISSYEQYF	TGTGCCAGCAGCCCACAGGGGATTAGCTCCTACGAGCAGTACTTC
TRBV20-1	TRBD1	few	TRBJ2-7	15	CSALSPGTGEHEQYF	TGCAGTGCTCTGAGCCCCGGGACAGGGGAACACGAGCAGTACTTC
TRBV10-3	TRBD2	-	TRBJ2-3	13	CATASGFTDTQYF	TGTGCCACCGCTAGCGGATTCACAGATACGCAGTATTTT
TRBV5-1	TRBD1	few	TRBJ2-7	19	CASSLNPGNWDSIKYEQYF	TGCGCCAGCAGCTTGAATCCGGGAAATTGGGACAGCATCAAGTACGAGCAGTACTTC
TRBV7-3	TRBD2	few	TRBJ2-2	16	CASSPIRGGGTGELFF	TGTGCCAGCAGCCCTATACGAGGCGGGGGCACCGGGGAGCTGTTTTTT
TRBV5-6	TRBD1	few	TRBJ2-1	17	CASSFLFVRGLDNEQFF	TGTGCCAGCAGCTTTTTATTCGTCAGGGGGCTGGACAATGAGCAGTTCTTC
TRBV20-1	-	-	TRBJ2-6	13	CSARQDSANVLTF	TGCAGTGCTAGGCAGGACAGTGCCAACGTCCTGACTTTC
TRBV11-2	TRBD1	-	TRBJ2-7	12	CASSLGQGKQYF	TGTGCCAGCAGCTTGGGACAGGGGAAGCAGTACTTC
TRBV7-6	-	-	TRBJ1-6	16	CASSLASWTEDSPLHF	TGTGCCAGCAGCTTAGCCTCCTGGACAGAAGATTCACCCCTCCACTTT
TRBV7-2	-	many	TRBJ2-3	16	CASSLTSLPSTDTQYF	TGTGCCAGCAGCTTAACATCCCTACCGAGCACAGATACGCAGTATTTT
TRBV20-1	-	-	TRBJ2-5	13	CSARSGGGETQYF	TGCAGTGCCCGGTCGGGGGGCGGGGAGACCCAGTACTTC
TRBV29-1	TRBD2	many	TRBJ2-7	17	CSVAGGTSGRAVGEQYF	TGCAGCGTTGCCGGGGGGACTAGCGGGAGAGCCGTAGGTGAGCAGTACTTC
TRBV5-1	TRBD2	-	TRBJ2-3	17	CASSLALAGGSVDTQYF	TGCGCCAGCAGCTTGGCGCTAGCGGGAGGGTCGGTAGATACGCAGTATTTT
TRBV5-5	-	many	TRBJ2-7	15	CASSLEGQGDDEQYF	TGTGCCAGCAGCTTGGAAGGTCAAGGGGACGACGAGCAGTACTTC
TRBV10-2	TRBD1	-	TRBJ2-1	17	CASSPHLRGSGNNEQFF	TGCGCCAGCAGCCCTCACCTCAGGGGGAGCGGCAACAATGAGCAGTTCTTC
TRBV29-1	TRBD1	-	TRBJ2-2	15	CSVLYRGINTGELFF	TGCAGCGTCCTTTACAGGGGGATAAACACCGGGGAGCTGTTTTTT
TRBV4-2	TRBD1	few	TRBJ2-5	15	CASSHKGTDQETQYF	TGTGCCAGCAGCCACAAAGGGACAGATCAAGAGACCCAGTACTTC
TRBV9	-	few	TRBJ2-6	15	CASSVEGRGANVLTF	TGTGCCAGCAGCGTAGAAGGGCGTGGGGCCAACGTCCTGACTTTC
TRBV20-1	-	-	TRBJ2-7	13	CSARDFSGYEQHF	TGCAGTGCTAGAGATTTTTCCGGGTACGAGCAGCACTTC
TRBV6-1	TRBD1	-	TRBJ1-1	16	CASSLGTGIGLTEAFF	TGTGCCAGCAGTCTCGGGACAGGTATAGGGCTGACTGAAGCTTTCTTT
TRBV6-5	-	many	TRBJ1-1	14	CASSWRGRNTEAFF	TGTGCCAGCAGTTGGAGAGGACGGAACACTGAAGCTTTCTTT
TRBV6-1	-	-	TRBJ1-3	14	CASALQGSGNTIYF	TGTGCCAGCGCCTTACAGGGATCTGGAAACACCATATATTTT
TRBV20-1	TRBD2	few	TRBJ2-7	13	CSARLAVSYEQYF	TGCAGTGCTAGGCTAGCGGTCTCCTACGAGCAGTACTTC
TRBV6-2/TRBV6-3	-	few	TRBJ2-7	13	CASSYGRDYEQYF	TGTGCCAGCAGTTACGGCAGGGACTACGAGCAGTACTTC
TRBV20-1	TRBD1	-	TRBJ1-5	13	CSADRGGNQPQHF	TGCAGTGCAGACAGGGGCGGCAATCAGCCCCAGCATTTT
TRBV20-1	-	many	TRBJ1-4	13	CSANGGAGEKLFF	TGCAGTGCTAACGGGGGCGCAGGGGAAAAACTGTTTTTT
TRBV9	-	many	TRBJ1-1	14	CASSVLQGESEAFF	TGTGCCAGCAGCGTCCTACAGGGTGAGTCTGAAGCTTTCTTT
TRBV5-6	-	-	TRBJ2-7	16	CASSPGGRASIYEQYF	TGTGCCAGCAGCCCTGGGGGTAGGGCATCTATCTACGAGCAGTACTTC
TRBV20-1	TRBD2	few	TRBJ2-1	16	CSARVAGGSSYNEQFF	TGCAGTGCTAGGGTGGCGGGGGGGAGTAGCTACAATGAGCAGTTCTTC
TRBV5-1	-	few	TRBJ2-5	13	CASSREVQETQYF	TGCGCCAGCAGCAGAGAGGTCCAAGAGACCCAGTACTTC
TRBV20-1	-	-	TRBJ2-2	16	CSARKNPPWGTGELFF	TGCAGTGCTAGAAAGAACCCACCCTGGGGAACCGGGGAGCTGTTTTTT
TRBV5-1	-	few	TRBJ1-2	14	CASSSLERPYGYTF	TGCGCCAGCAGCTCCCTTGAGCGGCCTTATGGCTACACCTTC
TRBV5-1	TRBD2	-	TRBJ2-1	19	CASSPTGTSGGTSYNEQFF	TGCGCCAGCAGCCCCACCGGGACTAGCGGGGGTACCTCCTACAATGAGCAGTTCTTC
TRBV7-2	-	few	TRBJ2-7	16	CASSPFGVELSYEQYF	TGTGCCAGCAGCCCTTTCGGGGTGGAATTAAGTTACGAGCAGTACTTC
TRBV20-1	TRBD1	-	TRBJ1-6	16	CSARDGWDRANSPLHF	TGCAGTGCTAGAGACGGATGGGACAGGGCGAATTCACCCCTCCACTTT